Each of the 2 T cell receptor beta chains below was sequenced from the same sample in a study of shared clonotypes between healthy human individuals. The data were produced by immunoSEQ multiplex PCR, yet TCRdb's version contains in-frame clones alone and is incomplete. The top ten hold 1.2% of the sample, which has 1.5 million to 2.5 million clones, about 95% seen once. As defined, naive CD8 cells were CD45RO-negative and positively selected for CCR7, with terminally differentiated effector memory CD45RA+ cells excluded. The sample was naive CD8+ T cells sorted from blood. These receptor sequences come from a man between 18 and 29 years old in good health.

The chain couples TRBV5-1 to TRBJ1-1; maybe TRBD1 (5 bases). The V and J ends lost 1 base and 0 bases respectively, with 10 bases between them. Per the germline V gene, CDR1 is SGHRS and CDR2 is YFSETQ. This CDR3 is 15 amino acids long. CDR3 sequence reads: CASSLKGLLNTEAFF. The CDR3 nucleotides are TGCGCCAGCAGCTTGAAGGGGCTCTTGAACACTGAAGCTTTCTTT.

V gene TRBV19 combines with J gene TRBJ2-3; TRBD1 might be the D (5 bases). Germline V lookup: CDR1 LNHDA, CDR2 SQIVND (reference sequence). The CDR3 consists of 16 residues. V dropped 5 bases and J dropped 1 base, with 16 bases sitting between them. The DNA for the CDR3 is TGTGCCAGTAGTCAGGGCGCGGTTTTCCGCACAGATACGCAGTATTTT. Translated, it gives CASSQGAVFRTDTQYF. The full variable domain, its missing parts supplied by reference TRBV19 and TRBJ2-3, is DGGITQSPKYLFRKEGQNVTLSCEQNLNHDAMYWYRQDPGQGLRLIYYSQIVNDFQKGDIAEGYSVSREKKESFPLTVTSAQKNPTAFYLCASSQGAVFRTDTQYFGPGTRLTVL.